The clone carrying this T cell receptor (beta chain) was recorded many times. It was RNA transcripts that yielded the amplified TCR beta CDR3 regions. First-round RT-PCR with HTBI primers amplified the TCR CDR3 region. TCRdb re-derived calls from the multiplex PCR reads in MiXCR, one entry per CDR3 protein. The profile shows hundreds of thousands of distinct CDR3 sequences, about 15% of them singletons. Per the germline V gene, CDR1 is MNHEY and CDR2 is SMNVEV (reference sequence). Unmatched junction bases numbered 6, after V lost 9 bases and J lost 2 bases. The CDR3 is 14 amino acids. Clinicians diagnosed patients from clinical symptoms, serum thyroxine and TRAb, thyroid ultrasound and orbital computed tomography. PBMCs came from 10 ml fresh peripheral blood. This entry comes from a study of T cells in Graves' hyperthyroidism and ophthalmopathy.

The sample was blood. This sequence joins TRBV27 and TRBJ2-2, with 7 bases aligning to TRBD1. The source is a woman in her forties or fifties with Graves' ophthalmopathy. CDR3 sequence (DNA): TGTGCCAGTTACTGGACAGGCAACACCGGGGAGCTGTTTTTT. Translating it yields CASYWTGNTGELFF.